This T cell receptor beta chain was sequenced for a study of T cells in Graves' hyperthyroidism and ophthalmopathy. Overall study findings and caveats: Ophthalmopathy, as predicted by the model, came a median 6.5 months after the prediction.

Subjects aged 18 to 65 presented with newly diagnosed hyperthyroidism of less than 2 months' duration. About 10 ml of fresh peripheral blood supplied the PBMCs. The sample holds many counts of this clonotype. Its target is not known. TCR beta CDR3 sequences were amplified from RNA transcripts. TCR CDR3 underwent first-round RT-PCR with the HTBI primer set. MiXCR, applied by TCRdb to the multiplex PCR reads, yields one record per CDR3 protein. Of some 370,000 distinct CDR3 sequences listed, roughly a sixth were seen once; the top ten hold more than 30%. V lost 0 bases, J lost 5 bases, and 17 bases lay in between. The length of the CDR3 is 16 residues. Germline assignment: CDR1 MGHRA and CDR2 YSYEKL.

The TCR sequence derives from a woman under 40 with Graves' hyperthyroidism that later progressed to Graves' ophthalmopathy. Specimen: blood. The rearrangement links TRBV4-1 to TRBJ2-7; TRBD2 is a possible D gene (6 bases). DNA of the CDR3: TGCGCCAGCAGCCAAGATGTTTCGGGGGTCACCCACGAGCAGTACTTC. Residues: CASSQDVSGVTHEQYF.